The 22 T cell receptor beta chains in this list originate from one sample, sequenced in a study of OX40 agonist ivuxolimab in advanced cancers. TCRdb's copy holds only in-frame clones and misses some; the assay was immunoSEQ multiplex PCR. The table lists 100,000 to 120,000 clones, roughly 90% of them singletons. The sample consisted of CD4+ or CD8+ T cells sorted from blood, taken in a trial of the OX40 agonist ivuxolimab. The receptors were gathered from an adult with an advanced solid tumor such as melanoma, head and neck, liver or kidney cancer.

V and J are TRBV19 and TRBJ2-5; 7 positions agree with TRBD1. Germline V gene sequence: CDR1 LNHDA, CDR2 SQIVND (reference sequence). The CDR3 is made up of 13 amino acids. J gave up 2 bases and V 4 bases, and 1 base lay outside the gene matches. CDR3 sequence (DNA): TGTGCCAGTAGTAGGGACAGTCAAGAGACCCAGTACTTC. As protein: CASSRDSQETQYF.

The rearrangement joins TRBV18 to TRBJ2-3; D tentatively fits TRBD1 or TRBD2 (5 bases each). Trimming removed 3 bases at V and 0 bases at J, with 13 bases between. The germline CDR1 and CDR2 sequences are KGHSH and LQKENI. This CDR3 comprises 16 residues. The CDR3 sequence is CASSPFGGESTDTQYF. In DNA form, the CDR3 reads TGTGCCAGCTCACCTTTTGGGGGTGAAAGCACAGATACGCAGTATTTT.

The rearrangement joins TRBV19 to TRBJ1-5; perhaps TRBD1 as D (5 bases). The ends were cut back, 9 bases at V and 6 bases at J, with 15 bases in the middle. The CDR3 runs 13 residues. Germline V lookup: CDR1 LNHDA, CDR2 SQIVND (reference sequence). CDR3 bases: TGTGCCAGCAGGGTAGGCGTGGGTCAGCCCCAGCATTTT. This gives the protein CASRVGVGQPQHF.

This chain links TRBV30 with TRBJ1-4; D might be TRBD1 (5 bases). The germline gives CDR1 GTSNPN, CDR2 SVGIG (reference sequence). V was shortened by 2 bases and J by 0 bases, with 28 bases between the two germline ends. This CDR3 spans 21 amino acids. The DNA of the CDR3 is TGTGCCTGGAGTACGAGTGAATACTCGCTCTCGGGGGGGGCAACTAATGAAAAACTGTTTTTT. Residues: CAWSTSEYSLSGGATNEKLFF.

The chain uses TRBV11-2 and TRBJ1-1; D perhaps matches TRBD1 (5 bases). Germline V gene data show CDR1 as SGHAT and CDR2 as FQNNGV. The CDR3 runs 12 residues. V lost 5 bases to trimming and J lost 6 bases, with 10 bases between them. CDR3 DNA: TGTGCCAGCAGCGCCAGGGAGGCTGAAGCTTTCTTT. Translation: CASSAREAEAFF.

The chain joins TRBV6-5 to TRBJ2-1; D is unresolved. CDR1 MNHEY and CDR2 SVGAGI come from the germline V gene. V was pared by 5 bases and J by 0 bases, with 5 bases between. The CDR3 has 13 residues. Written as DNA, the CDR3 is TGTGCCAGCAGTGGGCCCTCCTACAATGAGCAGTTCTTC. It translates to CASSGPSYNEQFF.

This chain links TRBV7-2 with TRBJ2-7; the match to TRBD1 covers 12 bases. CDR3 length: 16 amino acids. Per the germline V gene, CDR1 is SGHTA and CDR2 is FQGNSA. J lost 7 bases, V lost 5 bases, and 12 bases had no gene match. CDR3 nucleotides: TGTGCCAGCAGCCAAGTTCCGGGACAGGGGGCGAGGGAGCAGTACTTC. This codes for CASSQVPGQGAREQYF.

For the CDR3, the DNA is TGCAGTGCTAGCTACCTAGAAAAACTGTTTTTT. Residues: CSASYLEKLFF. The chain recombines TRBV20-1 with TRBJ1-4; no clear D gene. Germline V gene data show CDR1 as DFQATT and CDR2 as SNEGSKA (reference sequence). Trimming pared 3 bases from V and 8 bases from J, leaving 7 bases between. The CDR3 is made up of 11 amino acids.

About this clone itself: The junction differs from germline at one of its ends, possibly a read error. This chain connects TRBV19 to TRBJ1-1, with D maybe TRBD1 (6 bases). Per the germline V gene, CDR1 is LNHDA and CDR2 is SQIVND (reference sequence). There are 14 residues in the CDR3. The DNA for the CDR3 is TGTGCCAGTAGTTTAGACAGGCTCGAAGGCGGCGCTTTCTTT. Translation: CASSLDRLEGGAFF.

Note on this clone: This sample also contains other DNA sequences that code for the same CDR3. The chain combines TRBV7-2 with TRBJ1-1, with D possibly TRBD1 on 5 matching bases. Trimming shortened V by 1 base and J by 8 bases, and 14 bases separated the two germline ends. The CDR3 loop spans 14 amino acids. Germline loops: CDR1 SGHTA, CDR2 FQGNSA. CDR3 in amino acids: CASSLGGTTKEAFF. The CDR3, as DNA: TGTGCCAGCAGCTTAGGCGGGACGACCAAGGAAGCTTTCTTT.

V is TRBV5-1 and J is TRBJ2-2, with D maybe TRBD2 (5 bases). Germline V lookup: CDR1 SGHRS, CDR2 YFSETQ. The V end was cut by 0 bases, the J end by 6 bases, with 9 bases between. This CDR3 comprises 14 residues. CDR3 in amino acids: CASSLGERPGELFF. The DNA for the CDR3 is TGCGCCAGCAGCTTGGGGGAGCGTCCCGGGGAGCTGTTTTTT. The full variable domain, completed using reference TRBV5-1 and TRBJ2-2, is KAGVTQTPRYLIKTRGQQVTLSCSPISGHRSVSWYQQTPGQGLQFLFEYFSETQRNKGNFPGRFSGRQFSNSRSEMNVSTLELGDSALYLCASSLGERPGELFFGEGSRLTVL.

CDR3 nucleotides: TGTGCCAGCAGTTTACCGCCGGGACAGGCGGGACACATTCAGTACTTC. It is translated as CASSLPPGQAGHIQYF. This chain links TRBV28 with TRBJ2-4, with 8 bases identical to TRBD1. V gave up 2 bases and J gave up 8 bases; unmatched junction bases: 11. Per germline, CDR1 MDHEN and CDR2 SYDVKM. The length of the CDR3 is 16 residues.

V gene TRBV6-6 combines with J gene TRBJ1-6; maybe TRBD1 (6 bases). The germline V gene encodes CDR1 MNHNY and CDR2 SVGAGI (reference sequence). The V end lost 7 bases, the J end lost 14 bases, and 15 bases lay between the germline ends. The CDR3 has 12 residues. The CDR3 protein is CASTFFKGALHF. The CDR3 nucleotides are TGTGCCAGCACTTTCTTTAAGGGGGCCCTCCACTTT.

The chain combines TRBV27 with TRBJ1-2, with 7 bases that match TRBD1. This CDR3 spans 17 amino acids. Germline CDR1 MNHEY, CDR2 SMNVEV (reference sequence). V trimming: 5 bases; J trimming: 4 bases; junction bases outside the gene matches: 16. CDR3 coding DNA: TGTGCCAGCAGTCTCCGGACAGGAACAGGGCATCTCTATGGCTACACCTTC. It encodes CASSLRTGTGHLYGYTF.

This CDR3 reads CASSPQGNTEAFF. Here the CDR3 DNA reads TGTGCCAGCAGCCCACAGGGAAACACTGAAGCTTTCTTT. The rearrangement links TRBV6-1 to TRBJ1-1; possibly TRBD1 for D (6 bases). Trimming stripped 6 bases from V and 2 bases from J, with 10 bases between. The germline V gene has CDR1 MNHNS and CDR2 SASEGT. CDR3 length: 13 residues.

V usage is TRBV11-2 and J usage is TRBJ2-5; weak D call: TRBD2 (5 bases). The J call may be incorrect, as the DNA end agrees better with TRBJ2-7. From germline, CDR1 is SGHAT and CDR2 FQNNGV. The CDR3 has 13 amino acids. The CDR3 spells CASSSGLSYEQYF. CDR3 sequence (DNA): TGTGCCAGCAGCTCTGGACTTTCCTACGAGCAGTACTTC.

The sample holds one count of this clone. Here the CDR3 reads CASSFATGTSYGEQYF. The CDR3 DNA reads TGTGCCAGCAGCTTTGCGACCGGGACTAGCTATGGCGAGCAGTACTTC. The rearrangement uses TRBV11-3 and TRBJ2-7; 9 bases line up with TRBD2. The CDR3 loop spans 16 amino acids. J gave up 6 bases and V 3 bases, and 12 bases lay outside the gene matches. Germline V lookup: CDR1 SGHNT, CDR2 YENEEA.

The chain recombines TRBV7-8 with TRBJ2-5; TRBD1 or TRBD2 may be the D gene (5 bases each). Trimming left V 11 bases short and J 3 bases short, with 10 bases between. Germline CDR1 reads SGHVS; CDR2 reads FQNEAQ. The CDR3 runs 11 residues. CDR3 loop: CALLGEETQYF. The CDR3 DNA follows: TGTGCCCTTCTGGGGGAAGAGACCCAGTACTTC.

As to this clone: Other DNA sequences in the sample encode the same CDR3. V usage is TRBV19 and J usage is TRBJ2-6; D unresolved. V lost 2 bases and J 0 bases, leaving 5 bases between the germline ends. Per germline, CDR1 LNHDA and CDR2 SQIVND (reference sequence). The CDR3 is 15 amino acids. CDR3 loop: CASSIISSGANVLTF. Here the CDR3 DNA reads TGTGCCAGTAGTATAATCAGCTCTGGGGCCAACGTCCTGACTTTC.

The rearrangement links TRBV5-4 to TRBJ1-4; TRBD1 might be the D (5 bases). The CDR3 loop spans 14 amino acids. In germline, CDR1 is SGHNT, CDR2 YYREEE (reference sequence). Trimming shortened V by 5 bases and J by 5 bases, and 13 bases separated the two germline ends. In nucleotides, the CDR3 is TGTGCCAGCAGTCCGGGGCAGTCCAATGAAAAACTGTTTTTT. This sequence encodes CASSPGQSNEKLFF.

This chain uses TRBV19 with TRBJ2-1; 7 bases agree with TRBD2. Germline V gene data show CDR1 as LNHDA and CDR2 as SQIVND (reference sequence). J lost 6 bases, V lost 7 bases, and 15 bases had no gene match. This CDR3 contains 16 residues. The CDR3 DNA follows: TGTGCCAGTACCCCTGGGAGGGGCCGGGGCTCCAATGAGCAGTTCTTC. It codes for CASTPGRGRGSNEQFF. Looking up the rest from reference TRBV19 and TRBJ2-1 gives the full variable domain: DGGITQSPKYLFRKEGQNVTLSCEQNLNHDAMYWYRQDPGQGLRLIYYSQIVNDFQKGDIAEGYSVSREKKESFPLTVTSAQKNPTAFYLCASTPGRGRGSNEQFFGPGTRLTVL.

CDR3 loop: CASSVGTDTGTLHF. DNA for the CDR3: TGTGCCAGCAGCGTCGGGACAGACACAGGGACCCTCCACTTT. The gene calls are TRBV9 and TRBJ1-6; 7 bases fit TRBD1. Per the germline V gene, CDR1 is SGDLS and CDR2 is YYNGEE. The V segment lost 2 bases and the J segment 14 bases; nucleotides outside the gene matches: 10. The CDR3 contains 14 residues.